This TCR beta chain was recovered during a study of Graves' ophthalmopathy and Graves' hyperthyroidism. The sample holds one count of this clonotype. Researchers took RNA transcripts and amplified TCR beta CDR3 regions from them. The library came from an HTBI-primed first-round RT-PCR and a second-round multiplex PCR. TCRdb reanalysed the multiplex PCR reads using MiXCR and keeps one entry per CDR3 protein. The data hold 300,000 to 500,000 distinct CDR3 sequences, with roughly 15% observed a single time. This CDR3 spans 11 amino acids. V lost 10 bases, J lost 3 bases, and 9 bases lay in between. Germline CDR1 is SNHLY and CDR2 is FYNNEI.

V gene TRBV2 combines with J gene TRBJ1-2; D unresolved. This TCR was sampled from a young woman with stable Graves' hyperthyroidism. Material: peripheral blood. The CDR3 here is CATLRDYGYTF. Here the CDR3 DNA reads TGTGCCACACTGAGGGACTATGGCTACACCTTC.